The 22 T cell receptor beta chains below were found in one sample sequenced in a study of human T cells and chemical hapten exposure. TCRdb analysed the RACE reads with MiXCR anew, one entry per CDR3 protein. In the table there are 250,000 or so distinct CDR3 sequences, about 9.4% of which are singletons. Time point meaning: pre-sensitization, week 0. Treatment of the sample: therapeutic diphenylcyclopropenone sensitization with weekly scalp DPC. The sequences come from whole blood, collected in connection with sensitization to the hapten diphenylcyclopropenone (DPC). Receptors were obtained from a woman in her forties with alopecia areata. Some clones in this sample may be carry-over from other donors' samples.

This clonotype appeared a single time. The V gene is TRBV30, the J gene TRBJ2-1; 7 bases are shared with TRBD2. The length of the CDR3 is 11 residues. In germline, CDR1 is GTSNPN, CDR2 SVGIG (reference sequence). The ends lost 5 bases at V and 9 bases at J; junction bases unmatched: 4. Here the CDR3 DNA reads TGTGCCTGGGGGAGGGGAATTGAGCAGTTCTTC. This encodes CAWGRGIEQFF.

This chain links TRBV14 with TRBJ2-3, with no clear D. The V end was cut by 4 bases, the J end by 5 bases, with 7 bases between. CDR1 and CDR2 (germline): SGHDN, FVKESK. The CDR3 extends over 12 amino acids. The CDR3 DNA follows: TGTGCCAGCAGCCTCTACCGAGATACGCAGTATTTT. It translates to CASSLYRDTQYF.

The rearrangement uses TRBV12-3 or TRBV12-4 and TRBJ2-2, with TRBD1 matching 8 bases. V dropped 7 bases and J dropped 5; count of bases not matched to a gene: 18. The CDR3 extends over 18 amino acids. CDR3 in amino acids: CASKRPKGGQGRTGELFF. CDR3 DNA: TGTGCCAGCAAACGTCCCAAGGGTGGACAGGGAAGAACCGGGGAGCTGTTTTTT.

In its sample, this clonotype was seen many times. The chain links TRBV6-2 or TRBV6-3 to TRBJ2-1, with 10 bases fitting TRBD2. From germline, CDR1 is MNHEY and CDR2 SVGEGT. CDR3 length: 16 amino acids. Unmatched junction bases numbered 4, after V lost 5 bases and J lost 0 bases. The CDR3 loop is CASSSGRASSYNEQFF. CDR3 sequence (DNA): TGTGCCAGCAGTAGCGGGAGGGCAAGCTCCTACAATGAGCAGTTCTTC.

This clonotype came up a few times. V gene TRBV20-1 combines with J gene TRBJ1-2; the D is unclear. Trimming took off 0 bases at V and 1 base at J, with 6 bases between the two ends. Germline V CDR1 and CDR2: DFQATT, SNEGSKA (reference sequence). This CDR3 is built from 13 residues. CDR3 DNA: TGCAGTGCTAGAGACAACAGTAACTATGGCTACACCTTC. It yields the protein CSARDNSNYGYTF.

The chain uses TRBV29-1 and TRBJ2-2; weak D call: TRBD2 (5 bases). Germline V lookup: CDR1 SQVTM, CDR2 ANQGSEA. Between the trimmed V and J ends, which lost 4 bases and 4 bases, there was a span of 10 bases. The CDR3 spans 13 residues. CDR3 loop: CSVGVGGTGELFF. CDR3 in DNA: TGCAGCGTTGGGGTAGGAGGCACCGGGGAGCTGTTTTTT.

This clonotype was observed a handful of times. The chain is built from TRBV29-1 and TRBJ1-4; D unclear. Germline V lookup: CDR1 SQVTM, CDR2 ANQGSEA. The CDR3 covers 13 residues. Trimming stripped 5 bases from V and 1 base from J, with 8 bases between. The CDR3 sequence is CSVQVLTNEKLFF. The CDR3 nucleotides are TGCAGCGTTCAAGTGCTAACTAATGAAAAACTGTTTTTT.

The rearrangement uses TRBV28 and TRBJ2-5, with 7 positions matching TRBD2. J lost 2 bases, V lost 8 bases, and 5 bases had no gene match. The CDR3 has 13 residues. The germline gives CDR1 MDHEN, CDR2 SYDVKM. The CDR3 DNA reads as TGTGCCAGCCGGGAGGCTGGGCAAGAGACCCAGTACTTC. Translation: CASREAGQETQYF.

V and J are TRBV4-3 and TRBJ1-6; D is uncertain. Germline V gene data show CDR1 as LGHNA and CDR2 as YSLEER. This CDR3 region has 15 residues. Trimming stripped 0 bases from V and 3 bases from J, with 6 bases between. The CDR3 DNA is TGCGCCAGCAGCCAAGATCTGAACTATAATTCACCCCTCCACTTT. Translating it yields CASSQDLNYNSPLHF.

This clonotype was observed at least ten times. The genes are TRBV4-3 and TRBJ2-3, with 10 bases lining up with TRBD2. This CDR3 region has 17 residues. Trimming cost V 0 bases and J 5 bases; bases outside gene matches: 8. CDR1 is LGHNA and CDR2 is YSLEER in the germline V gene. CDR3 loop: CASSQDQAGGRGDTQYF. The DNA of the CDR3 is TGCGCCAGCAGCCAAGATCAAGCGGGAGGGCGGGGAGATACGCAGTATTTT.

The V call is TRBV4-2, the J call TRBJ2-5; 12 bases are a match to TRBD2. The CDR3 is 18 amino acids. CDR1 and CDR2 from the germline V gene are LGHNA and YNFKEQ. The J segment lost 3 bases and the V segment lost 0 bases, leaving 8 bases of the junction unmatched. In DNA, the CDR3 is TGTGCCAGCAGCCAAGATAGAGGCGGACTAGCGGGAAAAGAGACCCAGTACTTC. This translates into CASSQDRGGLAGKETQYF.

The chain's CDR3 is CASSARSFGNQPQHF. CDR3 coding DNA: TGTGCCAGCAGTGCAAGGTCGTTCGGCAATCAGCCCCAGCATTTT. The V and J genes are TRBV27 and TRBJ1-5, with D unresolved. The CDR3 spans 15 residues. Germline CDR1 reads MNHEY; CDR2 reads SMNVEV (reference sequence). Trimming took off 5 bases at V and 2 bases at J, with 13 bases between the two ends.

This clonotype was picked up a small number of times. The chain couples TRBV6-2 or TRBV6-3 to TRBJ2-1; 9 bases align to TRBD2. CDR3 length: 17 residues. The germline CDR1 and CDR2 sequences are MNHEY and SVGEGT. V shed 6 bases, J shed 4 bases, and the junction held 13 bases outside the gene matches. In nucleotides, the CDR3 is TGTGCCAGCAGCGGACTAGCGTCGAGGAGGGCTTACAATGAGCAGTTCTTC. Translated: CASSGLASRRAYNEQFF.

The sample holds a few counts of this clonotype. The genes are TRBV12-3 or TRBV12-4 and TRBJ2-5, with 7 bases fitting TRBD1. J gave up 7 bases and V 5 bases, and 10 bases lay outside the gene matches. The CDR3 is 14 residues long. DNA for the CDR3: TGTGCCAGCAGTCCTACAGGGGTGAGAGGGACCCAGTACTTC. Amino acid sequence: CASSPTGVRGTQYF.

This clonotype was detected many times. The chain joins TRBV28 to TRBJ2-3; either TRBD1 or TRBD2 may fit D (5 bases each). The germline CDR1 and CDR2 sequences are MDHEN and SYDVKM. The CDR3 runs 17 residues. Trimming shortened V by 8 bases and J by 2 bases, and 23 bases separated the two germline ends. The CDR3 protein is CASYPRLGTSNTDTQYF. DNA of the CDR3: TGTGCCAGCTACCCTCGACTTGGGACGTCAAACACAGATACGCAGTATTTT.

This clonotype has more than one count but fewer than ten. The V call is TRBV7-2, the J call TRBJ2-1, with 7 nucleotides matching TRBD2. Germline assignment: CDR1 SGHTA and CDR2 FQGNSA. The CDR3 contains 15 residues. The trim removed 5 bases at V and 3 bases at J, leaving 7 bases unmatched. For the CDR3, the DNA is TGTGCCAGCAGCCCCCGGGGACTATGCTACAATGAGCAGTTCTTC. Its protein is CASSPRGLCYNEQFF.

This chain links TRBV11-2 with TRBJ2-3; TRBD2 agrees at 14 bases. CDR3 length equals 17 residues. J was trimmed by 4 bases and V by 1 base; bases with no gene match: 4. Per the germline V gene, CDR1 is SGHAT and CDR2 is FQNNGV. The CDR3 loop is CASSLVGLAGGADTQYF. CDR3 DNA sequence: TGTGCCAGCAGCTTAGTCGGACTAGCGGGAGGTGCAGATACGCAGTATTTT. The full variable domain, with the rest looked up from reference TRBV11-2 and TRBJ2-3, is EAGVAQSPRYKIIEKRQSVAFWCNPISGHATLYWYQQILGQGPKLLIQFQNNGVVDDSQLPKDRFSAERLKGVDSTLKIQPAKLEDSAVYLCASSLVGLAGGADTQYFGPGTRLTVL.

Ten or more counts support this clonotype. This chain links TRBV6-5 with TRBJ1-3; 8 bases are a match to TRBD1. The CDR3 contains 13 residues. Germline CDR1 MNHEY, CDR2 SVGAGI. The J segment lost 0 bases and the V segment lost 10 bases, leaving 2 bases of the junction unmatched. CDR3 residues: CAKDRDSGNTIYF. Here the CDR3 DNA reads TGTGCCAAGGACAGGGACTCTGGAAACACCATATATTTT.

The chain uses TRBV9 and TRBJ2-2, with D possibly matching TRBD2 (6 bases). V was pared by 3 bases and J by 3 bases, with 9 bases between. Germline lookup yields CDR1 SGDLS and CDR2 YYNGEE. CDR3 length equals 14 residues. CDR3 region: CASSALADTGELFF. The CDR3 DNA follows: TGTGCCAGCAGCGCACTAGCCGACACCGGGGAGCTGTTTTTT.

This chain links TRBV7-2 with TRBJ2-3; possible D gene TRBD2, 6 bases. The CDR3 consists of 16 residues. Germline V gene lookup returns CDR1 SGHTA and CDR2 FQGNSA. V lost 8 bases, J lost 1 base, and 19 bases lay in between. CDR3 sequence: CASSLGVASGTDTQYF. CDR3 DNA: TGTGCCAGCTCACTAGGGGTGGCTAGCGGCACAGATACGCAGTATTTT.

This sequence joins TRBV5-5 and TRBJ2-6; unclear D gene. Between the trimmed V and J ends, which lost 1 base and 0 bases, there was a span of 11 bases. The CDR3 loop spans 17 amino acids. CDR1 SGHKS and CDR2 YYEKEE come from the germline V gene (reference sequence). CDR3 nucleotide sequence: TGTGCCAGCAGCTTGTATTCAGGTGGCTCTGGGGCCAACGTCCTGACTTTC. Protein product: CASSLYSGGSGANVLTF.

This clonotype was counted between two and nine times. The chain combines TRBV7-2 with TRBJ1-2, with D possibly being TRBD1 (6 bases). Germline CDR1 SGHTA, CDR2 FQGNSA. V lost 5 bases and J lost 8, with 18 bases in between. The CDR3 totals 14 residues. The CDR3 sequence is CASSDGQWRFGYTF. The CDR3 region has the DNA TGTGCCAGCAGCGATGGACAGTGGAGATTCGGCTACACCTTC.